What follows is one T cell receptor beta chain and its context. What it recognizes is unknown. A mixed TRB-A/B primer pool amplified rearranged TRB by multiplex touch-down PCR. TCRdb independently ran MiXCR on the multiplex PCR reads; one entry per CDR3 protein. The table has about 9,800 distinct CDR3 sequences, roughly 37% seen once. This entry is derived from a study of T cell repertoires in aging, cancer and after chemotherapy. Overall study: Around 8.8 million TCR reads were in the whole dataset.

Whole-study findings and limits: Rebound thymic output was suggested by rising median generation probability during chemotherapy in each cancer cohort. Healthy donors lost TCR diversity with age mainly through richness, cancer patients through richness and evenness. The repertoire data cannot show anything about immunological memory following chemotherapy.

V was pared by 6 bases and J by 5 bases, with 6 bases of the junction left unmatched. This CDR3 is 13 amino acids long. Peripheral blood genomic DNA, not sorted cells or RNA, was the template. Sequenced input: blood. The V and J genes are TRBV12-3 or TRBV12-4 and TRBJ2-7, with TRBD1 matching 8 bases. The TCR comes from a human donor in good health. CDR3 amino acids: CASRADRVDEQYF. The DNA for the CDR3 is TGTGCCAGCAGAGCGGACAGGGTGGACGAGCAGTACTTC.